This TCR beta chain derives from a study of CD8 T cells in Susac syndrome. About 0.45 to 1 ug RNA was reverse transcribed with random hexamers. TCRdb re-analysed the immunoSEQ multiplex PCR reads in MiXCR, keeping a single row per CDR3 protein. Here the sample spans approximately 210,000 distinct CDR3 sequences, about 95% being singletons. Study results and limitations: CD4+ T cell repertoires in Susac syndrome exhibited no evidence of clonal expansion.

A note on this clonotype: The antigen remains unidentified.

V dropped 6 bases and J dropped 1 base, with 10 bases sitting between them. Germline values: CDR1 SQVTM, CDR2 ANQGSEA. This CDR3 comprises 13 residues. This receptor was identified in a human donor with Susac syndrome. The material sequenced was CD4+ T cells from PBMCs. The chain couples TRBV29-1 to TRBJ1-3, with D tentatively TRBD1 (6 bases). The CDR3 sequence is CSVSGESGNTIYF. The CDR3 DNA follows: TGCAGCGTGTCAGGGGAATCTGGAAACACCATATATTTT.